The 5 T cell receptor beta chains below come from one sample, sequenced in a study of early T cells in non-severe SARS-CoV-2 infection. Via MiXCR, TCRdb re-called the 5' RACE reads, giving one row per CDR3 protein. The profile shows about 80,000 distinct CDR3 sequences, 9.5% to 15% of them singletons. The specimen sequenced was whole blood. The source is an adult who was a healthcare worker with PCR-confirmed SARS-CoV-2 infection or an uninfected control (not recorded which).

The chain joins TRBV7-9 to TRBJ2-7; the match to TRBD1 covers 10 bases. The CDR3 runs 11 residues. Per the germline V gene, CDR1 is SEHNR and CDR2 is FQNEAQ (reference sequence). Trimming at V came to 9 bases and at J to 12 bases, leaving 8 bases not matched to a gene. The CDR3 loop is CASGGQGRRYF. CDR3 nucleotide sequence: TGTGCCAGTGGGGGACAGGGGAGGCGGTACTTC. Full variable domain (outside the CDR3, taken from reference TRBV7-9 and TRBJ2-7): DTGVSQNPRHKITKRGQNVTFRCDPISEHNRLYWYRQTLGQGPEFLTYFQNEAQLEKSRLLSDRFSAERPKGSFSTLEIQRTEQGDSAMYLCASGGQGRRYFGPGTRLTVT.

This clonotype was seen a handful of times. V and J are TRBV10-1 and TRBJ2-1; TRBD1 matches at 7 bases. CDR1 and CDR2 (germline): WNHNN, SYGVQD (reference sequence). The CDR3 has 11 residues. V lost 5 bases to trimming and J lost 10 bases; unmatched junction nucleotides: 2. CDR3 in DNA: TGCGCCAGCAGTACAGGGGTGGAGCAGTTCTTC. This sequence encodes CASSTGVEQFF.

The CDR3 region is CASRLGGGDVYGYTF. CDR3 DNA sequence: TGCGCCAGCAGACTGGGCGGAGGAGACGTCTATGGCTACACCTTC. V and J are TRBV5-1 and TRBJ1-2; D gene unclear. The CDR3 length is 15 residues. Trimming took off 5 bases at V and 4 bases at J, with 18 bases between the two ends. Germline V gene sequence: CDR1 SGHRS, CDR2 YFSETQ.

In its sample, this clonotype was seen many times. The chain couples TRBV10-1 to TRBJ1-1; D remains unclear. The CDR3 contains 13 residues. The V gene's germline CDR1 is WNHNN and CDR2 SYGVQD (reference sequence). V was clipped by 5 bases and J by 1 base, with 8 bases between them. In DNA form, the CDR3 reads TGCGCCAGCAGTCCGACCGAGAACACTGAAGCTTTCTTT. Protein product: CASSPTENTEAFF.

This clonotype was detected a few times. This chain joins TRBV20-1 and TRBJ2-1; tentatively, D is TRBD1 (6 bases). V lost 0 bases and J lost 6, with 15 bases in between. This CDR3 spans 15 amino acids. In germline, CDR1 is DFQATT, CDR2 SNEGSKA (reference sequence). The CDR3 is CSARDGGRGVNEQFF. DNA for the CDR3: TGCAGTGCTAGAGATGGAGGCAGGGGTGTCAATGAGCAGTTCTTC.